This is a list of T cell receptor beta chains from one sample in a study of blood T cell repertoires in COVID-19. Clones were read by immunoSEQ multiplex PCR, and TCRdb kept only the in-frame ones, dropping some. The data hold about 210,000 clones, with more than 85% observed a single time. What was sequenced was peripheral blood. The receptor source for this set is a man aged 35 to 55 with acute or convalescent COVID-19. Both conserved end residues are part of each CDR3. D genes are given only for firm matches. Only some rows state a clone size, as once, few, many or a class for expanded clones.

d_gene	v_gene	j_gene	abundance	CDR3nt	CDR3aa
TRBD2	TRBV5-1	TRBJ2-3	NA	TGCGCCAGCAACGCAGTGGGATTAGCGGGAGATACGCAGTATTTT	CASNAVGLAGDTQYF
NA	TRBV6-5	TRBJ1-2	NA	TGTGCCAGCAGAAGGGCTGGGGCACGGGGCTACACCTTC	CASRRAGARGYTF
TRBD1	TRBV5-1	TRBJ1-2	NA	TGCGCCAGCAGCTTGGTTACAGGGGATGGCTACACCTTC	CASSLVTGDGYTF
NA	TRBV3-1/TRBV3-2	TRBJ1-3	NA	TGTGCCAGCAGCCAAGCCCCGGAGGGTATCGCTGGAAACACCATATATTTT	CASSQAPEGIAGNTIYF
TRBD1	TRBV18	TRBJ1-5	NA	TGTGCCAGCTCACCGACAGGGGACCAGCCCCAGCATTTT	CASSPTGDQPQHF
NA	TRBV28	TRBJ2-7	NA	TGTGCCAGCAATGGGCTCCTCTCCTACGAGCAGTACTTC	CASNGLLSYEQYF
NA	TRBV11-2	TRBJ1-4	NA	TGTGCCAGCAACCCGACCGGACACATAAATGAAAAACTGTTTTTT	CASNPTGHINEKLFF
TRBD1	TRBV19	TRBJ1-1	NA	TGTGCCAGTCTGGGATTGGGACAGGGGGACACTGAAGCTTTCTTT	CASLGLGQGDTEAFF
NA	TRBV4-1	TRBJ1-1	NA	TGCGCCAGCAGCCAAGATTCGGGGTCCATGAACACTGAAGCTTTCTTT	CASSQDSGSMNTEAFF
TRBD1	TRBV5-1	TRBJ2-1	once	TGCGCCAGCAGCTTGGATGGACAGGGTCTCCATGAGCAGTTCTTC	CASSLDGQGLHEQFF
NA	TRBV12-2	TRBJ1-5	NA	TGTGCAAGTCGCTTAGCGCTAGGGGCCCCACACCCCAATCAGCCCCAGCATTTT	CASRLALGAPHPNQPQHF
TRBD2	TRBV7-8	TRBJ2-5	once	TGTGCCAGCAGCTTGCTTAGTGCTAGCGGCCAAGAGACCCAGTACTTC	CASSLLSASGQETQYF
TRBD1	TRBV6-6	TRBJ2-2	NA	TGTGCCAGCAGCTTGCCGGGACAGGCAACCGGGGAGCTGTTTTTT	CASSLPGQATGELFF
TRBD1	TRBV30	TRBJ2-3	NA	TGTGCCTGGAGTCGCGACAGGGGCCTCACAGATACGCAGTATTTT	CAWSRDRGLTDTQYF
NA	TRBV19	TRBJ1-1	NA	TGTGCCAGTAGTTCCCAGGTCTTGAACACTGAAGCTTTCTTT	CASSSQVLNTEAFF
NA	TRBV18	TRBJ1-1	NA	TGTGCCAGCTCACCAACACGGGACACTGAAGCTTTCTTT	CASSPTRDTEAFF
TRBD1	TRBV9	TRBJ1-1	few	TGTGCCAGCCAGGACAGGTCCAAAATGAACACTGAAGCTTTCTTT	CASQDRSKMNTEAFF
TRBD2	TRBV19	TRBJ2-7	NA	TGTGCCAGTAGTATCGGGACTAGCGGTCTAGTACAGCAGTACTTC	CASSIGTSGLVQQYF
TRBD2	TRBV6-5	TRBJ2-1	NA	TGTGCCAGCATCTTTAGCGGGAGCGTCTATGAGCAGTTCTTC	CASIFSGSVYEQFF
NA	TRBV14	TRBJ2-7	NA	TGTGCCAGCAGCCAAGCGGCGGGATCATTTTACGAGCAGTACTTC	CASSQAAGSFYEQYF
TRBD1	TRBV30	TRBJ1-1	NA	TGTGCCTGGAGCGGACAGGTGAACACTGAAGCTTTCTTT	CAWSGQVNTEAFF
TRBD2	TRBV19	TRBJ2-1	NA	TGTGCCAGTAGTAAGGGACTAGCGGGATACGATGAGCAGTTCTTC	CASSKGLAGYDEQFF
TRBD1	TRBV4-1	TRBJ2-7	NA	TGCGCCAGCAGCCAAGATCCAACAGGGGCCTACGAGCAGTACTTC	CASSQDPTGAYEQYF
NA	TRBV18	TRBJ2-7	NA	TGTGCCAGCTCACCTCGAGAAGGAGCCTACGAGCAGTACTTC	CASSPREGAYEQYF
NA	TRBV7-9	TRBJ2-1	NA	TGTGCCAGCACCCCATTCTCGAGACAGGTGACGGCCAATGAGCAGTTCTTC	CASTPFSRQVTANEQFF
TRBD1	TRBV7-3	TRBJ2-6	NA	TGTGCCAGCAGCTCGACAGGGGCGGCCAACGTCCTGACTTTC	CASSSTGAANVLTF
TRBD1	TRBV5-1	TRBJ2-5	NA	TGCGCCAGCAACAGACAGGGGGCGCGGGAGACCCAGTACTTC	CASNRQGARETQYF
NA	TRBV24-1	TRBJ2-1	NA	TGTGCCACCAGTGACCTTACAGGATTTCGTGTCGATGAGCAGTTCTTC	CATSDLTGFRVDEQFF